This T cell receptor beta chain was sequenced in a study of post-analysis software for immune sequencing data. Broader study findings: Controls showed significantly higher normalized Chao1 diversity than did multiple sclerosis patients. Analysis by F measure revealed that same-batch samples clustered strongly together. TRBV segments more frequent in patients than in controls numbered five and included TRBV5-6, TRBV5-1 and TRBV20-1.

Germline V gives CDR1 DFQATT, CDR2 SNEGSKA (reference sequence). V trimming: 0 bases; J trimming: 4 bases; junction bases outside the gene matches: 14. The CDR3 consists of 19 residues. Prepared TCR beta cDNA libraries contained unique molecular identifiers. TCRdb ran MiXCR on the PCR reads and lists one entry per CDR3 protein. The sample yields about 400,000 distinct CDR3 sequences, around 37% seen once. A word on this clonotype: Its antigen is unknown.

The chain combines TRBV20-1 with TRBJ2-1, with 11 bases that match TRBD2. The receptor was derived from a girl aged 10-17 years with multiple sclerosis. The sample consisted of blood. DNA of the CDR3: TGCAGTGCTAGAGATGGGACACGAATAACTAGCGGGGGTTACAATGAGCAGTTCTTC. Its translation: CSARDGTRITSGGYNEQFF.